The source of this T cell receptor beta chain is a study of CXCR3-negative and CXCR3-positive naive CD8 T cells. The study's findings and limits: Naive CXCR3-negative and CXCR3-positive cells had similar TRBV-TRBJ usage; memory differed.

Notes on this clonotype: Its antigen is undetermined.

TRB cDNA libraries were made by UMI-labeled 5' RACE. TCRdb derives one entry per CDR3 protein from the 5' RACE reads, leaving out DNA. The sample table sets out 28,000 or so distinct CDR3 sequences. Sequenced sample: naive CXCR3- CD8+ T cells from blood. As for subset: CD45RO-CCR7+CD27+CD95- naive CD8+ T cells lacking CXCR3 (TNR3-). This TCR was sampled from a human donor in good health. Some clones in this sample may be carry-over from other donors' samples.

CDR3 in amino acids: CASSFIPTGRYYEQYF. The rearrangement joins TRBV7-2 to TRBJ2-7; TCRdb's assignment of TRBD1 cannot be checked, as there is no DNA. The germline gives CDR1 SGHTA, CDR2 FQGNSA. This CDR3 has 16 amino acids.